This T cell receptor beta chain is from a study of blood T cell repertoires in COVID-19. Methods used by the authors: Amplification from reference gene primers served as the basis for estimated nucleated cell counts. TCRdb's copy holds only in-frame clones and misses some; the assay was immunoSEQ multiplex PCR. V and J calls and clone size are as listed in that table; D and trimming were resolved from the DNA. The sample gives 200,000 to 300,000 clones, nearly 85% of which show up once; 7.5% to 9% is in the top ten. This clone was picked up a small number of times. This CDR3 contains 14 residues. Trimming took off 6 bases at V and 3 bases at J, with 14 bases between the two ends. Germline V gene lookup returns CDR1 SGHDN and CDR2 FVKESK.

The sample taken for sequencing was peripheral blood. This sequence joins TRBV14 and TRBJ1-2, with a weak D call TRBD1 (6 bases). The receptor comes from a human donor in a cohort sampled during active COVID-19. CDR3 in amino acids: CASSTKAGDYGYTF. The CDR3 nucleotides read TGTGCCAGCAGTACTAAGGCAGGGGACTATGGCTACACCTTC.